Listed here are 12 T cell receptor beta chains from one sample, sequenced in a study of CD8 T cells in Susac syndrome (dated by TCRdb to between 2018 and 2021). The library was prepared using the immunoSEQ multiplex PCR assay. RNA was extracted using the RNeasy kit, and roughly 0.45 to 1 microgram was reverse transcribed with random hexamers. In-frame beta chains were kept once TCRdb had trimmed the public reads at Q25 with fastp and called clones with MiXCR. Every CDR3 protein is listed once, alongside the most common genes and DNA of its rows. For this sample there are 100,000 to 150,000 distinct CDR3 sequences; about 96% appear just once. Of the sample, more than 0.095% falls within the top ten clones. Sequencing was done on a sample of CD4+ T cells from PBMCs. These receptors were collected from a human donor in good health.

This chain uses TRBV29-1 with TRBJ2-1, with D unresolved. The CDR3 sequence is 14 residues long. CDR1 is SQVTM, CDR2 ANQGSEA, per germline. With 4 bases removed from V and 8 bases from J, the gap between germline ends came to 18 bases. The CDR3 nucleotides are TGCAGCGTTGGCAAGTTAGGTGAATGGGATGAGCAGTTCTTC. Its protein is CSVGKLGEWDEQFF.

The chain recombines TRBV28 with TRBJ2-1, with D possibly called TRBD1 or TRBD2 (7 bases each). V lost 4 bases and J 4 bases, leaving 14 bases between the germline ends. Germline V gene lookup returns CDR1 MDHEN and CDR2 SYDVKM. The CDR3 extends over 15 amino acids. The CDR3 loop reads CASSSQGGEYNEQFF. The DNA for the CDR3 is TGTGCCAGCAGTTCCCAGGGGGGGGAATACAATGAGCAGTTCTTC.

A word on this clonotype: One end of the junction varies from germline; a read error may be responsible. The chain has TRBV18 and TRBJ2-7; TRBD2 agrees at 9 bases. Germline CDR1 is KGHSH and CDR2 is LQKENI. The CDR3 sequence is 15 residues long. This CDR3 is CASSLPGTSSSEQYF. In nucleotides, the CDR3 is TGTGCCAGCTCACTGCCCGGGACTAGCTCCTCCGAGCAGTACTTC.

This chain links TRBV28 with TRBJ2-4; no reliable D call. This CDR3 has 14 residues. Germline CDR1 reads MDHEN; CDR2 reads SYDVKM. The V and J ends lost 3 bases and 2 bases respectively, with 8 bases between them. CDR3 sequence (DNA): TGTGCCAGCAGTTTCCCAAGACCCAAAAACATTCAGTACTTC. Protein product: CASSFPRPKNIQYF.

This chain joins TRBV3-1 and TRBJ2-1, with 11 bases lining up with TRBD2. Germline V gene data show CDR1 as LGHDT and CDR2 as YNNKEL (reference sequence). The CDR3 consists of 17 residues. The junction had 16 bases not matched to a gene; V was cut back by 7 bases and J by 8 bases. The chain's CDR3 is CASTLGVTSGSGHEQFF. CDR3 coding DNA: TGTGCCAGCACCCTAGGGGTAACTAGCGGGAGTGGGCATGAGCAGTTCTTC.

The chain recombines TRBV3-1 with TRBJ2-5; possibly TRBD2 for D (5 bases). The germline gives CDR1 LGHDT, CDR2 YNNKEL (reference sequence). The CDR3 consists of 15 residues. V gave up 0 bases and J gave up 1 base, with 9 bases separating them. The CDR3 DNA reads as TGTGCCAGCAGCCAAGAGGGAGCGGTCCAAGAGACCCAGTACTTC. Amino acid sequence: CASSQEGAVQETQYF.

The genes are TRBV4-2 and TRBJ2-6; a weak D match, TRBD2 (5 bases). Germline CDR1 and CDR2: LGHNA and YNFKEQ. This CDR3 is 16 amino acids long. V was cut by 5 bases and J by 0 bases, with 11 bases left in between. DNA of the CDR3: TGTGCCAGCAGCTCGAGGACTGGCTCTGGGGCCAACGTCCTGACTTTC. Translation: CASSSRTGSGANVLTF.

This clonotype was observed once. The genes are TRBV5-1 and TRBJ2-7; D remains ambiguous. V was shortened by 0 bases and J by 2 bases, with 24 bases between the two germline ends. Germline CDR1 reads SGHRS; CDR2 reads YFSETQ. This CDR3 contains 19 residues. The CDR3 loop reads CASSLGFDQDWGPPYEQYF. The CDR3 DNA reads TGCGCCAGCAGCTTGGGGTTTGATCAAGACTGGGGTCCCCCCTACGAGCAGTACTTC. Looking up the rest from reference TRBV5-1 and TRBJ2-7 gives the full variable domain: KAGVTQTPRYLIKTRGQQVTLSCSPISGHRSVSWYQQTPGQGLQFLFEYFSETQRNKGNFPGRFSGRQFSNSRSEMNVSTLELGDSALYLCASSLGFDQDWGPPYEQYFGPGTRLTVT.

The CDR3 region has the DNA TGTGCCAGCTCACCACCGGGAAGGATGAAGACCCAGTACTTC. This sequence encodes CASSPPGRMKTQYF. V usage is TRBV18 and J usage is TRBJ2-5; no reliable D call. Germline V gene sequence: CDR1 KGHSH, CDR2 LQKENI. V was pared by 0 bases and J by 6 bases, with 11 bases between. This CDR3 has 14 amino acids.

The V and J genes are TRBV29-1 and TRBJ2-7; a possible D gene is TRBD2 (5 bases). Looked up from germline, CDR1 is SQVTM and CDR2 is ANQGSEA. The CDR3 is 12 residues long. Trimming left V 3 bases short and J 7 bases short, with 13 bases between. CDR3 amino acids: CSVDHGPGEQYF. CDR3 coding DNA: TGCAGCGTTGATCACGGTCCGGGGGAGCAGTACTTC.

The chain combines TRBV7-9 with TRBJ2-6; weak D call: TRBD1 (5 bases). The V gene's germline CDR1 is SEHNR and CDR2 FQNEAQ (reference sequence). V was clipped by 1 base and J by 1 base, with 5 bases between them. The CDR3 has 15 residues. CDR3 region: CASSLEGSGANVLTF. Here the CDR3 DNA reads TGTGCCAGCAGCTTAGAGGGGTCTGGGGCCAACGTCCTGACTTTC.

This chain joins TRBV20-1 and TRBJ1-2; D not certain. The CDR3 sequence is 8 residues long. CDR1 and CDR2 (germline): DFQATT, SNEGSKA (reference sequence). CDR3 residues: CSARGYTF. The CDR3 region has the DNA TGCAGCGCTCGGGGCTACACCTTC.